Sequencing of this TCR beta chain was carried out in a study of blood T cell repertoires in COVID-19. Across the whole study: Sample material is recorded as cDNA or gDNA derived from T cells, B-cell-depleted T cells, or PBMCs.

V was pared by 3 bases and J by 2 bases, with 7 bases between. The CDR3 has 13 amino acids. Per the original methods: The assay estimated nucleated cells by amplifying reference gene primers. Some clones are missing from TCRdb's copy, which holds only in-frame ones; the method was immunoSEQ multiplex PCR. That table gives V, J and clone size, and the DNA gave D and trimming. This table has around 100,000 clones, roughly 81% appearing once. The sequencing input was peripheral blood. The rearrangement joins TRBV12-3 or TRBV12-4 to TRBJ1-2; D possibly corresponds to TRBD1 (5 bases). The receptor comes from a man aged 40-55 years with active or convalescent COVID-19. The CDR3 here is CASSFDRNYGYTF. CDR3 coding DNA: TGTGCCAGCAGTTTCGACAGAAACTATGGCTACACCTTC.